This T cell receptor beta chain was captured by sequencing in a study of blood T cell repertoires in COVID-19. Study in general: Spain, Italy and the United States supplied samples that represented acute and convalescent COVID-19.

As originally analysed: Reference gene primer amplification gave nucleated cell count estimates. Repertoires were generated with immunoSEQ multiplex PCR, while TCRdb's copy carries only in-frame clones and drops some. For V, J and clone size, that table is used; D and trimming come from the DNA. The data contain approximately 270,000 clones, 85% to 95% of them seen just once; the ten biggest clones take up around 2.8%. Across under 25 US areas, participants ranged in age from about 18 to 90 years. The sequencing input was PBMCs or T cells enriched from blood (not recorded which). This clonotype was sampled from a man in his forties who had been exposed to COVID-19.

CDR3 protein: CASSPGTSGKETQYF. The CDR3 DNA sequence: TGTGCCAGCTCACCCGGGACTAGCGGGAAAGAGACCCAGTACTTC. The chain employs TRBV18 and TRBJ2-5; 13 bases map to TRBD2. CDR1 and CDR2 (germline): KGHSH, LQKENI. The CDR3 is 15 amino acids. The J segment lost 3 bases and the V segment lost 3 bases, leaving 1 base of the junction unmatched. Full variable domain (outside the CDR3, taken from reference TRBV18 and TRBJ2-5): NAGVMQNPRHLVRRRGQEARLRCSPMKGHSHVYWYRQLPEEGLKFMVYLQKENIIDESGMPKERFSAEFPKEGPSILRIQQVVRGDSAAYFCASSPGTSGKETQYFGPGTRLLVL.